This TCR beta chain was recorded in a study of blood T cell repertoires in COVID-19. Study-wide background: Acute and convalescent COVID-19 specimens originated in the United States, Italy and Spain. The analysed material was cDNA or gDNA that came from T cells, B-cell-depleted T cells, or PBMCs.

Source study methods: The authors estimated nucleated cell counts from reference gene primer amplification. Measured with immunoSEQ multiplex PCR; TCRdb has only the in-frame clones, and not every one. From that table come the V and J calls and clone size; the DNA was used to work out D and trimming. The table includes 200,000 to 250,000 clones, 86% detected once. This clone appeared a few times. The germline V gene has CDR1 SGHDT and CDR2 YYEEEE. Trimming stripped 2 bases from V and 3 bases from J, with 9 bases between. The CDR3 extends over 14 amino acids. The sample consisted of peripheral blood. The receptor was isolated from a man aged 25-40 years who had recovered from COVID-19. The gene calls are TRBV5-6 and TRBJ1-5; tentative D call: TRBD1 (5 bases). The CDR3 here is CASSFSGNNQPQHF. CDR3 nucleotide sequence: TGTGCCAGCAGCTTTTCAGGGAACAATCAGCCCCAGCATTTT.